This passage covers 5 T cell receptor beta chains from one sample sequenced in a study of blood T cell repertoires in COVID-19. Clones were sequenced by immunoSEQ multiplex PCR, and TCRdb holds only the in-frame ones, with some missing. This table holds roughly 91,000 clones, 76% found once. The sequenced sample was peripheral blood. These receptors were taken from a man between 65 and 79 years old with acute or convalescent COVID-19.

This chain connects TRBV30 to TRBJ2-6; 9 bases align to TRBD1. Germline CDR1 GTSNPN, CDR2 SVGIG (reference sequence). There are 17 residues in the CDR3. V trimming: 1 base; J trimming: 1 base; junction bases outside the gene matches: 5. CDR3 DNA sequence: TGTGCCTGGAGTGGCGGGACAGGGCTTTCTGGGGCCAACGTCCTGACTTTC. Its translation: CAWSGGTGLSGANVLTF.

This clone appeared a few times. The gene calls are TRBV9 and TRBJ1-3, with 9 positions matching TRBD1. Losses at the gene ends were 4 bases for V and 8 bases for J; bases not matched to a gene: 7. The CDR3 is 14 amino acids. Germline CDR1 SGDLS, CDR2 YYNGEE. CDR3 in amino acids: CASSQRDREDTIYF. The CDR3 bases are TGTGCCAGCAGCCAACGGGACAGGGAGGACACCATATATTTT.

The chain recombines TRBV4-2 with TRBJ2-5, with 10 bases matching TRBD2. The trim removed 4 bases at V and 5 bases at J, leaving 16 bases unmatched. CDR1 is LGHNA and CDR2 is YNFKEQ in the germline V gene. CDR3 length: 18 residues. The CDR3 protein is CASSLGGAGGLIRETQYF. For the CDR3, the DNA is TGTGCCAGCAGCCTTGGGGGAGCGGGGGGGCTTATTAGGGAGACCCAGTACTTC.

The chain joins TRBV7-9 to TRBJ1-5; D not certain. Trimming cost V 5 bases and J 0 bases, with 5 bases left between them. Germline V lookup: CDR1 SEHNR, CDR2 FQNEAQ (reference sequence). The CDR3 totals 13 residues. The CDR3 DNA reads TGTGCCAGCAGCCCCTATAGCAATCAGCCCCAGCATTTT. As protein: CASSPYSNQPQHF.

The genes are TRBV19 and TRBJ2-1; a possible D gene is TRBD1 (6 bases). The V end lost 2 bases, the J end lost 8 bases, and 19 bases lay between the germline ends. Germline CDR1 is LNHDA and CDR2 is SQIVND (reference sequence). The CDR3 contains 16 residues. CDR3 loop: CASSIITRGQGYEQFF. CDR3 coding DNA: TGTGCCAGTAGTATAATAACACGTGGGCAGGGGTATGAGCAGTTCTTC.